These T cell receptor beta chains were read from a single sample in a study of T cell repertoires in cytomegalovirus infection. TCRdb recomputed calls from the reads with MiXCR, one row per CDR3 protein. Counted here are about 180,000 distinct CDR3 sequences, around 15% occurring once; the ten biggest clones make up roughly a quarter. Sequencing was performed on PBMCs. The receptor set was obtained from a human donor in good health (CMV status not recorded). Some clones in this sample may be carry-over from other donors' samples. Each CDR3 is given with its conserved first and last residue. Fields, in order: CDR3 DNA, CDR3 protein, J gene, clone size, D gene, V gene. A D gene is named only where the DNA matches it firmly. Only part of the rows carry a size: once, few, many, or a class if the clone is expanded.

CDR3nt: TGTGCCAGCAGCTTAAGGCCTAGCAGAACAGATACGCAGTATTTT
CDR3aa: CASSLRPSRTDTQYF
j_gene: TRBJ2-3
abundance: many
d_gene: -
v_gene: TRBV7-2

CDR3nt: TGTGCCAGCAGTGAACTGCGGGGGCAGGGTGGCTACACCTTC
CDR3aa: CASSELRGQGGYTF
j_gene: TRBJ1-2
abundance: -
d_gene: -
v_gene: TRBV6-1

CDR3nt: TGTGCCAGCAGCTTAGGGTCGGCAGGGAATACTGAAGCTTTCTTT
CDR3aa: CASSLGSAGNTEAFF
j_gene: TRBJ1-1
abundance: few
d_gene: -
v_gene: TRBV7-9

CDR3nt: TGTGCCAGCAGCCCAAGTTGGCGATCCTACAATGAGCAGTTCTTC
CDR3aa: CASSPSWRSYNEQFF
j_gene: TRBJ2-1
abundance: many
d_gene: -
v_gene: TRBV14

CDR3nt: TGTGCCAGCAGCTCACAGGGGGCCGGAGATACGCAGTATTTT
CDR3aa: CASSSQGAGDTQYF
j_gene: TRBJ2-3
abundance: few
d_gene: TRBD1
v_gene: TRBV11-2

CDR3nt: TGTGCCAGCAGCCCCCCGGCCTCTGGAAACACCATATATTTT
CDR3aa: CASSPPASGNTIYF
j_gene: TRBJ1-3
abundance: many
d_gene: -
v_gene: TRBV12-3/TRBV12-4

CDR3nt: TGTGCCAGCAGCGGGACTAGCCCAGATACGCAGTATTTT
CDR3aa: CASSGTSPDTQYF
j_gene: TRBJ2-3
abundance: -
d_gene: TRBD2
v_gene: TRBV19

CDR3nt: TGTGCCAGCAGTTTAGTCAGCAACGAGCAGTACTTC
CDR3aa: CASSLVSNEQYF
j_gene: TRBJ2-7
abundance: many
d_gene: -
v_gene: TRBV28

CDR3nt: TGCGCCAGCAGCTCCCCGACTAGCGCCGACGGTAATACGCAGTATTTT
CDR3aa: CASSSPTSADGNTQYF
j_gene: TRBJ2-3
abundance: many
d_gene: TRBD2
v_gene: TRBV5-1

CDR3nt: TGTGCCAGCAGCCGCTCTCCGGAGGGCCTAGCCAAAAACATTCAGTACTTC
CDR3aa: CASSRSPEGLAKNIQYF
j_gene: TRBJ2-4
abundance: many
d_gene: -
v_gene: TRBV11-2

CDR3nt: TGTGCCAGCAGCTTAAGAGGGGGACAGGTCCCAACATTC
CDR3aa: CASSLRGGQVPTF
j_gene: TRBJ2-7
abundance: -
d_gene: TRBD1
v_gene: TRBV7-3

CDR3nt: TGTGCCAGCAGTGCCCCCGGACAGGGTAGTTCACCCCTCCACTTT
CDR3aa: CASSAPGQGSSPLHF
j_gene: TRBJ1-6
abundance: -
d_gene: TRBD1
v_gene: TRBV2

CDR3nt: TGCAGTGCTAGAGCGATCCCGATCATGAACACTGAAGCTTTCTTT
CDR3aa: CSARAIPIMNTEAFF
j_gene: TRBJ1-1
abundance: -
d_gene: -
v_gene: TRBV20-1

CDR3nt: TGTGCCAGCGGCATTATGAACACTGAAGCTTTCTTT
CDR3aa: CASGIMNTEAFF
j_gene: TRBJ1-1
abundance: few
d_gene: -
v_gene: TRBV3-1

CDR3nt: TGTGCCAGCTCCGAACAGGGTTCCTATAATTCACCCCTCCACTTT
CDR3aa: CASSEQGSYNSPLHF
j_gene: TRBJ1-6
abundance: -
d_gene: -
v_gene: TRBV5-4